Listed below are T cell receptor beta chains from one sample, sequenced in a study of post-analysis software for immune sequencing data. TCRdb redid the calling of the PCR reads with MiXCR, one entry per CDR3 protein. The data hold roughly 570,000 distinct CDR3 sequences, with around 31% observed a single time. The sample comprised blood. These receptors came from a girl under 18 with multiple sclerosis. Both conserved end residues are part of each CDR3. Fields, in order: V gene, clone size, J gene, CDR3 protein. Size is omitted from some rows. Given values are once, few, many or a class for expanded clones.

V: TRBV12-3/TRBV12-4
size: NA
J: TRBJ2-1
CDR3: CASSRPGAGGLLSYNEQFF

V: TRBV18
size: few
J: TRBJ2-5
CDR3: CASSPRSGLGETQYF

V: TRBV4-1
size: NA
J: TRBJ2-3
CDR3: CASSQELRGDTQYF

V: TRBV11-2
size: NA
J: TRBJ2-3
CDR3: CASSFPASSTDTQYF

V: TRBV3-1
size: many
J: TRBJ2-1
CDR3: CASSQEGVSYNEQFF

V: TRBV7-8
size: NA
J: TRBJ2-7
CDR3: CASSLPRSTSESSYEQYF

V: TRBV7-2
size: NA
J: TRBJ2-7
CDR3: CASSLAPGTGGNGQYF

V: TRBV20-1
size: NA
J: TRBJ2-1
CDR3: CSARDPSYNEQFF

V: TRBV15
size: few
J: TRBJ2-7
CDR3: CATSRGGTGNHEQYF

V: TRBV14
size: NA
J: TRBJ1-2
CDR3: CASSQHDRPNYGYTF

V: TRBV21-1
size: NA
J: TRBJ2-5
CDR3: CASTPGMFQETQYF

V: TRBV20-1
size: many
J: TRBJ2-3
CDR3: CSARDHVGGRPDTQYF

V: TRBV5-8
size: NA
J: TRBJ2-3
CDR3: CASSLSRGTQYF

V: TRBV5-6
size: few
J: TRBJ2-7
CDR3: CASSLPGWYEQYF

V: TRBV10-3
size: few
J: TRBJ1-1
CDR3: CAISGRVTDTEAFF

V: TRBV3-1
size: NA
J: TRBJ1-6
CDR3: CASSVRGGDRNSPLHF

V: TRBV5-8
size: few
J: TRBJ1-2
CDR3: CASSLPPDYGYTF

V: TRBV12-3/TRBV12-4
size: few
J: TRBJ2-3
CDR3: CASSLRTITDTQYF

V: TRBV7-9
size: few
J: TRBJ2-3
CDR3: CASSPLGGLVDTQYF

V: TRBV20-1
size: NA
J: TRBJ2-1
CDR3: CSQTGYNEQFF

V: TRBV5-6
size: few
J: TRBJ2-5
CDR3: CASSGTGAETQYF

V: TRBV6-6
size: NA
J: TRBJ2-1
CDR3: CASSYGIQQGAYNEQFF

V: TRBV29-1
size: NA
J: TRBJ1-1
CDR3: CSGRDPSTEAFF

V: TRBV28
size: few
J: TRBJ2-3
CDR3: CASSSLAGGPSSTDTQYF

V: TRBV7-3
size: NA
J: TRBJ2-2
CDR3: CASSLTGTTGELFF

V: TRBV29-1
size: NA
J: TRBJ2-3
CDR3: CSVEAFRGSTDTQYF

V: TRBV10-3
size: many
J: TRBJ2-7
CDR3: CAISESIGSAYEQYF

V: TRBV25-1
size: NA
J: TRBJ2-5
CDR3: CASSVRDNSQETQYF

V: TRBV5-5
size: many
J: TRBJ2-6
CDR3: CASSWGGTGANVLTF

V: TRBV5-1
size: NA
J: TRBJ2-3
CDR3: CASSPWTRSTDTQYF

V: TRBV4-1
size: NA
J: TRBJ1-2
CDR3: CASSQEAPGTFNYGYTF

V: TRBV10-3
size: few
J: TRBJ2-5
CDR3: CAIRPGQADGETQYF

V: TRBV20-1
size: few
J: TRBJ2-3
CDR3: CSALRTSGGPGTDTQYF

V: TRBV7-2
size: NA
J: TRBJ1-2
CDR3: CASSWGTGAGYTF

V: TRBV7-9
size: NA
J: TRBJ1-2
CDR3: CASSSTLGRTYGYTF

V: TRBV5-1
size: NA
J: TRBJ1-2
CDR3: CASSLKGQGGVYGYTF

V: TRBV5-4
size: NA
J: TRBJ1-2
CDR3: CASSLNGNYGYTF

V: TRBV20-1
size: few
J: TRBJ2-5
CDR3: CSARAGGSETQYF

V: TRBV10-3
size: once
J: TRBJ1-5
CDR3: CAISESAGLGNQPQHF

V: TRBV20-1
size: NA
J: NA
CDR3: CSAIQTSGVGREQFF

V: TRBV12-3/TRBV12-4
size: few
J: TRBJ2-3
CDR3: CASSFGPDTQYF

V: TRBV20-1
size: NA
J: TRBJ2-2
CDR3: CSAGAGNTGELFF

V: TRBV25-1
size: NA
J: TRBJ1-4
CDR3: CASSPRSLGFNEKLFF

V: TRBV6-4
size: few
J: TRBJ2-3
CDR3: CASRSGTGGIDTQYF

V: TRBV4-1
size: NA
J: TRBJ1-2
CDR3: CASSQDGEPRPFYGYTF

V: TRBV6-5
size: few
J: TRBJ1-1
CDR3: CASSHRGQNTEAFF

V: TRBV12-3/TRBV12-4
size: NA
J: TRBJ2-2
CDR3: CATGAVNTGELFF

V: TRBV13
size: NA
J: TRBJ2-1
CDR3: CASSLGDRGEQFF

V: TRBV7-2
size: once
J: TRBJ1-5
CDR3: CASSLMSRQALAGNQPQHF

V: TRBV10-3
size: few
J: TRBJ2-5
CDR3: CAISESNRGTETQYF

V: TRBV20-1
size: NA
J: TRBJ1-2
CDR3: CSARPGTGAYGYTF

V: TRBV29-1
size: NA
J: TRBJ2-5
CDR3: CSVELEETQYF

V: TRBV27
size: NA
J: TRBJ2-3
CDR3: CASRTAMDTQYF

V: TRBV29-1
size: many
J: TRBJ2-3
CDR3: CSVSASGGADTQYF

V: TRBV3-1
size: NA
J: TRBJ2-1
CDR3: CASSQRGGNRLEQFF

V: TRBV29-1
size: many
J: TRBJ2-1
CDR3: CSAPTGGNEQFF

V: TRBV20-1
size: NA
J: TRBJ2-7
CDR3: CSATGGGPYEQYF